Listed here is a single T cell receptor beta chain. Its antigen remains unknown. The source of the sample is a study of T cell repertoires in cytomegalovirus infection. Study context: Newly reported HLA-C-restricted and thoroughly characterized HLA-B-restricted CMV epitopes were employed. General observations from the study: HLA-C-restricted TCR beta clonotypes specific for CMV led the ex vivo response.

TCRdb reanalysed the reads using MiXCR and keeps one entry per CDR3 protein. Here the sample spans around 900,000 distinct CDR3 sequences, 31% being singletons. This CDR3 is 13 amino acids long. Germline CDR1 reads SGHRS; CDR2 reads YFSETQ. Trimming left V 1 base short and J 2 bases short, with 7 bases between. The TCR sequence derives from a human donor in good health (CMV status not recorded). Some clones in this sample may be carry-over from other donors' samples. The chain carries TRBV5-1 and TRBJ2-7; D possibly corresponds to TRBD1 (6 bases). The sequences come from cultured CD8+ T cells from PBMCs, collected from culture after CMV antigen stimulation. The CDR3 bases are TGCGCCAGCAGCTTGCGGACAGCCTACGAGCAGTACTTC. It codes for CASSLRTAYEQYF.